What follows describes a single T cell receptor beta chain. Its cognate antigen is unknown. The CDR3 is made up of 15 amino acids. Germline-derived CDR1 and CDR2 are MNHEY and SMNVEV (reference sequence). V lost 5 bases, J lost 3 bases, and 8 bases stayed unmatched. Unique molecular identifiers were incorporated during preparation of the TCRbeta library. TCRdb reanalysed the PCR reads using MiXCR and keeps one entry per CDR3 protein. The sample lists a few hundred thousand distinct CDR3 sequences; roughly a quarter were seen once. This specimen belongs to a study of T-cell reconstitution after alpha-beta-depleted transplantation in children. Points from the study as a whole: Among T cells one year after transplant, newly produced cells accounted for most counts and diversity.

This receptor was identified in a female patient between 2 and 15 years old who had a stem cell transplant for congenital amegakaryocytic thrombocytopenia, so the T cells may come from the graft donor. The source was PBMCs, mostly from graft donor cells, collected 360 days after TCRalphabeta/CD19-depleted stem cell transplant. The chain combines TRBV27 with TRBJ2-7, with 9 bases that match TRBD1. The CDR3 nucleotides read TGTGCCAGCAGTCACCACCGGGACAGGGTCTACGAGCAGTACTTC. Translation: CASSHHRDRVYEQYF.